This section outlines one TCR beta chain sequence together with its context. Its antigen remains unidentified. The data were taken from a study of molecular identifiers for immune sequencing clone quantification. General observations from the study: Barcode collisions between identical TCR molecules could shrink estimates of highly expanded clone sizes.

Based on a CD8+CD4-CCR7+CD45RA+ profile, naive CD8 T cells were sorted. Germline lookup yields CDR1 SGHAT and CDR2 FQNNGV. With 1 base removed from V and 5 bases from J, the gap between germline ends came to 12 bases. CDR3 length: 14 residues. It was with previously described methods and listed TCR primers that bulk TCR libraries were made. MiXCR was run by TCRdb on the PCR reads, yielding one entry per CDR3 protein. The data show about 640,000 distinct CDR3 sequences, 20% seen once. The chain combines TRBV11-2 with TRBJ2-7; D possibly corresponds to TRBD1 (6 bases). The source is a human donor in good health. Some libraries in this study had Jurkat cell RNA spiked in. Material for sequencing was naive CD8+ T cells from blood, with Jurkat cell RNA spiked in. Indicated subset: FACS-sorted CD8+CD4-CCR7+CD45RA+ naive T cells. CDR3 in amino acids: CASSLGGPSDEQYF. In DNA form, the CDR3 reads TGTGCCAGCAGCTTAGGGGGGCCCTCTGACGAGCAGTACTTC.